The 15 T cell receptor beta chains given below trace back to one sample, sequenced in a study of T cells after yellow fever vaccination. Via MiXCR, TCRdb re-called the 5' RACE reads, giving one row per CDR3 protein. Altogether fewer than 20,000 distinct CDR3 sequences are present, just over 4% being singletons, with the ten largest covering more than 0.35%. This material consisted of PBMCs, either bulk or a sorted T-cell subset (CD4+, CD8+, memory, or dextramer-sorted; not recorded which), taken 15 days after the yellow fever booster vaccination. These receptors came from a man younger than 45 who received the YFV17D yellow fever vaccine.

In this sample, this clonotype turned up many times. The V call is TRBV19, the J call TRBJ1-5; no definite D call. The germline CDR1 and CDR2 sequences are LNHDA and SQIVND (reference sequence). Deletions cut 4 bases from V and 0 bases from J, with 4 bases between. The CDR3 extends over 13 amino acids. CDR3 coding DNA: TGTGCCAGTAGTAAACATAGCAATCAGCCCCAGCATTTT. Translation gives CASSKHSNQPQHF.

The chain has TRBV6-5 and TRBJ2-7; 8 bases are a match to TRBD1. J gave up 4 bases and V 2 bases, and 7 bases lay outside the gene matches. Germline V CDR1 and CDR2: MNHEY, SVGAGI. This CDR3 has 15 amino acids. This CDR3 is CASSYPGQGGYEQYF. The CDR3 region has the DNA TGTGCCAGCAGTTACCCCGGACAGGGAGGTTACGAGCAGTACTTC.

This clonotype is labeled as medium-sized. The rearrangement links TRBV7-8 to TRBJ2-7; no firm D call. The CDR3 covers 12 residues. CDR1 is SGHVS, CDR2 FQNEAQ, per germline. Trimming shortened V by 1 base and J by 2 bases, and 3 bases separated the two germline ends. The CDR3 sequence: CASSLVPYEQYF. DNA of the CDR3: TGTGCCAGCAGCTTAGTTCCCTACGAGCAGTACTTC.

This clonotype was seen many times. The gene calls are TRBV2 and TRBJ1-5; D is uncertain. Between the trimmed V and J ends, which lost 0 bases and 4 bases, there was a span of 13 bases. Looked up from germline, CDR1 is SNHLY and CDR2 is FYNNEI. CDR3 size: 16 residues. CDR3 sequence: CASSEALYGRNQPQHF. The DNA of the CDR3 is TGTGCCAGCAGTGAAGCGCTTTACGGGAGGAATCAGCCCCAGCATTTT.

This clonotype has a count of ten or more. The chain employs TRBV5-4 and TRBJ2-1; 14 bases map to TRBD2. The germline V gene encodes CDR1 SGHNT and CDR2 YYREEE (reference sequence). V lost 5 bases to trimming and J lost 9 bases; unmatched junction nucleotides: 10. The CDR3 loop spans 16 amino acids. This CDR3 reads CASSQGTSGSFGEQFF. CDR3 in DNA: TGTGCCAGCAGTCAAGGGACTAGCGGGAGCTTCGGTGAGCAGTTCTTC. The full variable domain, with the rest looked up from reference TRBV5-4 and TRBJ2-1, is ETGVTQSPTHLIKTRGQQVTLRCSSQSGHNTVSWYQQALGQGPQFIFQYYREEENGRGNFPPRFSGLQFPNYSSELNVNALELDDSALYLCASSQGTSGSFGEQFFGPGTRLTVL.

This clonotype was counted at least ten times. The gene calls are TRBV4-3 and TRBJ2-1; 8 bases map to TRBD2. V lost 1 base, J lost 4 bases, and 3 bases stayed unmatched. Per germline, CDR1 LGHNA and CDR2 YSLEER. This CDR3 is 15 amino acids long. The CDR3: CASSQVQREYNEQFF. DNA for the CDR3: TGCGCCAGCAGCCAAGTTCAGCGGGAGTACAATGAGCAGTTCTTC.

This clonotype was seen ten or more times. The chain recombines TRBV4-1 with TRBJ2-5; D assignment may be TRBD1 or TRBD2 (6 bases each). CDR3 length equals 16 residues. Germline V gene data show CDR1 as MGHRA and CDR2 as YSYEKL. V lost 4 bases and J lost 4, with 19 bases in between. This chain's CDR3 is CASSPGAGDFGETQYF. Here the CDR3 DNA reads TGCGCCAGCAGCCCTGGCGCAGGGGACTTTGGAGAGACCCAGTACTTC.

This clonotype was seen many times. This chain links TRBV4-3 with TRBJ2-2, with D uncertain. V lost 1 base and J 8 bases, leaving 5 bases between the germline ends. The CDR3 covers 12 residues. Germline assignment: CDR1 LGHNA and CDR2 YSLEER. The CDR3 is CASSQVRGELFF. The CDR3 DNA is TGCGCCAGCAGCCAAGTTCGAGGGGAGCTGTTTTTT.

There are many counts of this clonotype. This rearrangement joins TRBV30 to TRBJ1-5; D perhaps matches TRBD1 (5 bases). The V gene's germline CDR1 is GTSNPN and CDR2 SVGIG (reference sequence). Trimming took 4 bases from V and 2 from J, leaving 9 bases between them. The CDR3 has 13 residues. The DNA for the CDR3 is TGTGCCTGGAAAGGGGATGGCAATCAGCCCCAGCATTTT. Residues: CAWKGDGNQPQHF.

This clonotype was seen many times. The chain joins TRBV5-5 to TRBJ2-7; D not certain. The V and J ends lost 2 bases and 3 bases respectively, with 6 bases between them. The CDR3 runs 12 residues. The germline V gene encodes CDR1 SGHKS and CDR2 YYEKEE (reference sequence). The CDR3 sequence is CASSFALYEQYF. The DNA of the CDR3 is TGTGCCAGCAGCTTTGCCCTCTACGAGCAGTACTTC.

This clonotype was counted many times. The gene calls are TRBV7-2 and TRBJ1-2, with a tentative D call TRBD1 (5 bases). Germline V gives CDR1 SGHTA, CDR2 FQGNSA. The CDR3 consists of 13 residues. V was shortened by 1 base and J by 3 bases, with 6 bases between the two germline ends. The CDR3 nucleotides read TGTGCCAGCAGCTTAGGGACACACTATGGCTACACCTTC. The encoded protein is CASSLGTHYGYTF.

By share, this clonotype counts as medium-sized. The chain uses TRBV12-3 or TRBV12-4 and TRBJ2-5; D uncertain. There are 14 residues in the CDR3. V lost 3 bases and J lost 1, with 9 bases in between. The CDR3 region is CASSFRHLQETQYF. In DNA form, the CDR3 reads TGTGCCAGCAGTTTTCGGCACCTCCAAGAGACCCAGTACTTC.

This clonotype occurred many times. The chain carries TRBV7-2 and TRBJ2-7, with D perhaps TRBD2 (6 bases). CDR1 is SGHTA, CDR2 FQGNSA, per germline. The CDR3 covers 15 residues. V lost 4 bases and J lost 0, with 13 bases in between. CDR3 sequence reads: CASSSRDGSSYEQYF. CDR3 coding DNA: TGTGCCAGCAGCTCCCGGGACGGGAGCTCCTACGAGCAGTACTTC.

Many counts were recorded for this clonotype. This chain uses TRBV28 with TRBJ2-7, with D maybe TRBD1 (8 bases). Germline assignment: CDR1 MDHEN and CDR2 SYDVKM. V gave up 6 bases and J gave up 6 bases, with 18 bases separating them. This CDR3 has 14 amino acids. The CDR3 reads CASRSTGAGVEQYF. The DNA of the CDR3 is TGTGCCAGCAGGTCGACAGGGGCGGGGGTCGAGCAGTACTTC.

This clonotype has ten or more counts. The CDR3 here is CASSPPTETQYF. As DNA, the CDR3 is TGTGCCAGCAGCCCTCCCACGGAGACCCAGTACTTC. This chain links TRBV9 with TRBJ2-5; D ambiguous. The ends were cut back, 4 bases at V and 5 bases at J, with 9 bases in the middle. CDR3 length: 12 amino acids. Germline V gene sequence: CDR1 SGDLS, CDR2 YYNGEE.